The clone carrying this T cell receptor beta chain was seen a single time. Its antigen is unknown. The source of the sample is a study of vaccination and CD4 T cells after COVID-19. Study-wide results and caveats: Reactive clone data from convalescent patients indicated a median of about 86% appearing only post-vaccination.

The study sequenced cultured CD4+ T cell DNA using the Oncomine TCR Beta short-read assay. TCRdb reanalysed the PCR reads using MiXCR and keeps one entry per CDR3 protein. In the table there are about 15,000 distinct CDR3 sequences, 50% to 55% of which are singletons. Trimming left V 3 bases short and J 6 bases short, with 9 bases between. There are 12 residues in the CDR3. Per the germline V gene, CDR1 is DFQATT and CDR2 is SNEGSKA (reference sequence). The sample's treatment: 10-day PBMC culture with coronavirus spike peptide pools or control peptides (ViraFEST assay). This rearrangement joins TRBV20-1 to TRBJ2-4, with unresolved D. The sequencing input was CD4+ T cells from blood, cultured in vitro. This TCR derives from a human donor who had recovered from COVID-19. The CDR3 is CSASNPGNIQYF. The CDR3 nucleotides read TGCAGTGCTAGTAATCCGGGAAACATTCAGTACTTC.